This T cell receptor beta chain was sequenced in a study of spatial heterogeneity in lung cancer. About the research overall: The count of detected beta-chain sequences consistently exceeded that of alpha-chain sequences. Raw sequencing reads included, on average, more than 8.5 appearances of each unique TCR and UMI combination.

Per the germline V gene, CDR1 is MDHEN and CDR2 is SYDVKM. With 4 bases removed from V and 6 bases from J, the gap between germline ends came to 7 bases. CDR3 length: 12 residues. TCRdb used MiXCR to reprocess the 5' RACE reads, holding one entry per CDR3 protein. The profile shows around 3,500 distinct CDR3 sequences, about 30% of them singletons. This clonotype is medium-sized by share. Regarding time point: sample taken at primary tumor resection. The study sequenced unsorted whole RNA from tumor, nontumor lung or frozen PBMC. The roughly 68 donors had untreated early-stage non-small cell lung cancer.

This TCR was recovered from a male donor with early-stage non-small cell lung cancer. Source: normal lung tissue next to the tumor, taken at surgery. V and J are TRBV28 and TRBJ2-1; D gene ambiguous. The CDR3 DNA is TGTGCCAGCAGTTCCGCTAGCAATGAGCAGTTCTTC. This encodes CASSSASNEQFF.